The 22 T cell receptor beta chains reported below all come from one sample, sequenced in a study of glioma-infiltrating T cells. The iRepertoire nested amplicon-rescue multiplex PCR amplified TCR alpha and beta CDR3s from RNA. Each CDR3 protein gets one entry after TCRdb re-called the multiplex PCR reads with MiXCR. The table records about 130,000 distinct CDR3 sequences, 20% to 25% of them present only once. The material sequenced was glioma tissue, nonneoplastic brain tissue, or PBMCs (not recorded which). These receptors all stem from a human donor with low-grade glioma or glioblastoma, undergoing nonglioma brain surgery, or in good health (not recorded which).

This clonotype occurred many times. V usage is TRBV5-1 and J usage is TRBJ2-6; D remains unclear. Germline V lookup: CDR1 SGHRS, CDR2 YFSETQ. The V end was cut by 0 bases, the J end by 2 bases, with 9 bases between. CDR3 size: 16 residues. The CDR3 reads CASSLVGSTGANVLTF. The CDR3 DNA sequence: TGCGCCAGCAGCTTGGTGGGTTCAACTGGGGCCAACGTCCTGACTTTC.

This chain joins TRBV14 and TRBJ2-1, with D perhaps being TRBD1 or TRBD2 (5 bases each). V lost 1 base to trimming and J lost 4 bases, with 14 bases between them. This CDR3 region has 16 residues. Germline CDR1 reads SGHDN; CDR2 reads FVKESK. The CDR3 DNA sequence: TGTGCCAGCAGCCAAGGATTGAGGGGAAAGTACAATGAGCAGTTCTTC. It yields the protein CASSQGLRGKYNEQFF.

This clonotype was observed a few times. The chain employs TRBV20-1 and TRBJ1-4; D uncertain. There are 15 residues in the CDR3. The germline V and J ends were trimmed by 4 bases and 1 base, with 13 bases remaining between them. Germline values: CDR1 DFQATT, CDR2 SNEGSKA (reference sequence). CDR3 bases: TGCAGTGCTACCGCGGGCCTCGGAACTAATGAAAAACTGTTTTTT. Translation: CSATAGLGTNEKLFF.

In this sample, this clonotype turned up many times. The genes are TRBV20-1 and TRBJ1-5; D unclear. Germline V gene lookup returns CDR1 DFQATT and CDR2 SNEGSKA (reference sequence). This CDR3 contains 15 residues. V lost 1 base and J 0 bases, leaving 10 bases between the germline ends. The CDR3 loop is CSARVLGASNQPQHF. The CDR3 DNA is TGCAGTGCTAGAGTGCTAGGTGCTAGCAATCAGCCCCAGCATTTT.

This chain links TRBV15 with TRBJ1-2; TRBD1 agrees at 7 bases. CDR3 size: 13 residues. Germline-derived CDR1 and CDR2 are LNHNV and YYDKDF (reference sequence). Trimming at V came to 1 base and at J to 6 bases, leaving 2 bases not matched to a gene. The CDR3 spells CATSRGQGDGYTF. CDR3 DNA sequence: TGTGCCACCAGCAGAGGACAGGGCGATGGCTACACCTTC.

The gene calls are TRBV11-3 and TRBJ1-1; D gene unclear. The CDR3 is 14 amino acids. The V end was cut by 4 bases, the J end by 7 bases, with 16 bases between. Germline-derived CDR1 and CDR2 are SGHNT and YENEEA. The CDR3 region has the DNA TGTGCCAGCAGCTCAACCGGACGGAAGCTTGAAGCTTTCTTT. Protein sequence: CASSSTGRKLEAFF.

The chain employs TRBV7-7 and TRBJ2-2, with D uncertain. This CDR3 is built from 14 residues. The V gene's germline CDR1 is SSHAT and CDR2 FNYEAQ (reference sequence). Trimming removed 2 bases from V and 3 bases from J, with 7 bases in between. The CDR3 is CASSLRDDTGELFF. As DNA, the CDR3 is TGTGCCAGCAGCTTAAGGGATGACACCGGGGAGCTGTTTTTT.

This chain joins TRBV30 and TRBJ1-5; maybe TRBD1 (5 bases). The V end lost 3 bases, the J end lost 0 bases, and 12 bases lay between the germline ends. The V gene's germline CDR1 is GTSNPN and CDR2 SVGIG (reference sequence). This CDR3 comprises 15 residues. CDR3 in amino acids: CAWSGQGYSNQPQHF. Written as DNA, the CDR3 is TGTGCCTGGAGCGGCCAGGGATATAGCAATCAGCCCCAGCATTTT.

This clonotype has more than one count but fewer than ten. This chain links TRBV4-1 with TRBJ2-4, with 9 bases lining up with TRBD1. The V and J ends lost 2 bases and 0 bases, in that order; junction bases with no gene match: 2. Per the germline V gene, CDR1 is MGHRA and CDR2 is YSYEKL. CDR3 size: 16 residues. In DNA, the CDR3 is TGCGCCAGCAGCCAACCGGGACAGGGAGCCAAAAACATTCAGTACTTC. It codes for CASSQPGQGAKNIQYF.

This rearrangement joins TRBV5-5 to TRBJ1-5, with no clear D. The CDR3 contains 14 residues. Germline CDR1 reads SGHKS; CDR2 reads YYEKEE (reference sequence). V dropped 0 bases and J dropped 4 bases, with 8 bases sitting between them. CDR3 sequence reads: CASSLEWANQPQHF. CDR3 in DNA: TGTGCCAGCAGCTTGGAGTGGGCGAATCAGCCCCAGCATTTT.

In its sample, this clonotype was seen a few times. This chain links TRBV14 with TRBJ2-3; D remains unclear. The CDR3 covers 14 residues. Trimming left V 0 bases short and J 6 bases short, with 10 bases between. The germline gives CDR1 SGHDN, CDR2 FVKESK. The CDR3 DNA sequence: TGTGCCAGCAGCCAAGACCAGGTTAAGGATACGCAGTATTTT. Protein sequence: CASSQDQVKDTQYF. Filled out from reference TRBV14 and TRBJ2-3, the complete variable domain reads EAGVTQFPSHSVIEKGQTVTLRCDPISGHDNLYWYRRVMGKEIKFLLHFVKESKQDESGMPNNRFLAERTGGTYSTLKVQPAELEDSGVYFCASSQDQVKDTQYFGPGTRLTVL.

This chain joins TRBV6-6 and TRBJ1-2; TRBD1 matches at 10 bases. The CDR3 length is 15 residues. J was trimmed by 7 bases and V by 0 bases; bases with no gene match: 5. Germline V gives CDR1 MNHNY, CDR2 SVGAGI (reference sequence). The CDR3 DNA reads as TGTGCCAGCAGTTACTCCCTCCGGGACAGGGGTGGCTACACCTTC. Its protein is CASSYSLRDRGGYTF.

The V gene is TRBV27, the J gene TRBJ1-5, with D perhaps matching TRBD1 (5 bases). CDR1 is MNHEY and CDR2 is SMNVEV in the germline V gene (reference sequence). Trimming removed 7 bases from V and 7 bases from J, with 17 bases in between. The CDR3 is made up of 14 amino acids. CDR3 sequence (DNA): TGTGCCAGCATTACTCGGGGGGGGGGGCAGCCCCAGCATTTT. Protein: CASITRGGGQPQHF.

This clonotype was detected ten times or more. This chain links TRBV28 with TRBJ2-4, with D possibly matching TRBD1 (7 bases). Germline V lookup: CDR1 MDHEN, CDR2 SYDVKM. This CDR3 is built from 13 residues. V lost 7 bases and J 4 bases, leaving 11 bases between the germline ends. The DNA for the CDR3 is TGTGCCAGCACTCAGGGGGGAAAAAACATTCAGTACTTC. Translation gives CASTQGGKNIQYF.

This clonotype was recorded many times. The V call is TRBV6-1, the J call TRBJ1-1; D is undetermined. V was clipped by 6 bases and J by 0 bases, with 17 bases between them. The CDR3 spans 16 residues. CDR1 and CDR2 from the germline V gene are MNHNS and SASEGT. The CDR3 sequence is CASSRDEHSLNTEAFF. The CDR3 DNA reads TGTGCCAGCAGCCGAGACGAGCACAGCTTGAACACTGAAGCTTTCTTT.

This clonotype was seen more than once but under ten times. The chain joins TRBV7-9 to TRBJ1-1; D ambiguous. V lost 5 bases to trimming and J lost 3 bases, with 10 bases between them. The CDR3 has 13 amino acids. CDR1 is SEHNR and CDR2 is FQNEAQ in the germline V gene (reference sequence). CDR3 protein: CASSAHPDTEAFF. DNA of the CDR3: TGTGCCAGCAGCGCCCACCCCGACACTGAAGCTTTCTTT.

This clonotype was seen more than once but under ten times. The chain combines TRBV13 with TRBJ1-3; 7 nucleotides line up with TRBD1. Germline V gene sequence: CDR1 PRHDT, CDR2 FYEKMQ (reference sequence). J was trimmed by 11 bases and V by 2 bases; bases with no gene match: 9. The CDR3 totals 14 residues. The chain's CDR3 is CASSLSPGTVAIYF. DNA of the CDR3: TGTGCCAGCAGCTTATCCCCTGGGACAGTGGCCATATATTTT.

To note about this clonotype: It may be a read error: a sequence one base away is much more abundant. Here the CDR3 omits its conserved ending phenylalanine or tryptophan, so a read error is the likely source. The J gene is TRBJ2-5, the V gene TRBV6-1, with D hard to call. The CDR3 loop spans 14 amino acids. Germline V gene sequence: CDR1 MNHNS, CDR2 SASEGT. Trimming cost V 2 bases and J 0 bases, with 7 bases left between them. CDR3 region: CASSESLNQETQYL. The CDR3 nucleotides read TGTGCCAGCAGTGAATCACTAAACCAAGAGACCCAGTACCTC.

The sample holds one count of this clonotype. V gene TRBV3-1 combines with J gene TRBJ1-1; 7 bases fit TRBD1. Germline CDR1 LGHDT, CDR2 YNNKEL (reference sequence). The CDR3 has 14 residues. V was clipped by 2 bases and J by 4 bases; unmatched bases: 4. Here the CDR3 DNA reads TGTGCCAGCAGCCAATGGGACAGAGGCACTGAAGCTTTCTTT. This encodes CASSQWDRGTEAFF. Supplemented by reference TRBV3-1 and TRBJ1-1, the full variable domain reads DTAVSQTPKYLVTQMGNDKSIKCEQNLGHDTMYWYKQDSKKFLKIMFSYNNKELIINETVPNRFSPKSPDKAHLNLHINSLELGDSAVYFCASSQWDRGTEAFFGQGTRLTVV.

This clonotype was seen a few times. The J gene is TRBJ2-5, the V gene TRBV2, with D possibly called TRBD1 or TRBD2 (6 bases each). Trimming removed 7 bases from V and 0 bases from J, with 12 bases in between. The germline V gene encodes CDR1 SNHLY and CDR2 FYNNEI. CDR3 length: 14 residues. For the CDR3, the DNA is TGTGCCAGCACTGGAGGGACAAACCAAGAGACCCAGTACTTC. Translating it yields CASTGGTNQETQYF.

This clonotype was detected many times. V gene TRBV25-1 combines with J gene TRBJ1-5; D gene ambiguous. Trimming removed 1 base at V and 9 bases at J, with 10 bases between. The CDR3 contains 13 residues. Germline V gene lookup returns CDR1 MGHDK and CDR2 SYGVNS. CDR3 nucleotides: TGTGCCAGCAGTGAATCTTCGAGAGGGCCCCAGCATTTT. It is translated as CASSESSRGPQHF.

Many counts were recorded for this clonotype. The J gene is TRBJ1-2, the V gene TRBV6-1, with a possible D match to TRBD1 (6 bases). The CDR3 runs 12 residues. Germline values: CDR1 MNHNS, CDR2 SASEGT. Trimming removed 5 bases from V and 7 bases from J, with 11 bases in between. CDR3 in DNA: TGTGCCAGCAGTCAATGGACAGTTGGCTACACCTTC. Translation: CASSQWTVGYTF.